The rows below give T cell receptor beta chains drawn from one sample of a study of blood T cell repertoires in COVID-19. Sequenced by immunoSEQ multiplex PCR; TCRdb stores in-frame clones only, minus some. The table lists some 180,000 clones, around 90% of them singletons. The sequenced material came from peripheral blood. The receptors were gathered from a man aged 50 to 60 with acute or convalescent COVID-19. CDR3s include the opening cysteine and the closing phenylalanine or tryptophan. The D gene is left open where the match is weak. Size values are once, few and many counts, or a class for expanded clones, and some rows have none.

CASSQDLQSHAGAFF	TGTGCCAGCAGCCAAGATCTACAGAGTCATGCTGGGGCTTTCTTT	15	.	TRBV4-2	TRBJ1-1	once
CASSEGPRGTEAFF	TGTGCCAGCAGTGAAGGGCCCAGGGGGACTGAAGCTTTCTTT	14	TRBD1	TRBV2	TRBJ1-1	.
CASNARDRGSEAFF	TGTGCCAGCAACGCCCGGGACAGGGGGTCTGAAGCTTTCTTT	14	TRBD1	TRBV6-5	TRBJ1-1	once
CASSPTSFQDTQYF	TGTGCCAGCAGTCCGACTAGCTTTCAAGATACGCAGTATTTT	14	TRBD2	TRBV2	TRBJ2-3	.
CAWSTGETQYF	TGTGCCTGGAGTACGGGGGAGACCCAGTACTTC	11	.	TRBV30	TRBJ2-5	.
CASSIRGGTGNEKLFF	TGTGCCAGCAGTATTAGGGGGGGGACAGGTAATGAAAAACTGTTTTTT	16	TRBD1	TRBV28	TRBJ1-4	.
CASSRRQGLAFNQPQHF	TGTGCCAGCTCACGTCGACAGGGCCTGGCCTTCAATCAGCCCCAGCATTTT	17	TRBD1	TRBV18	TRBJ1-5	.
CASSHLTDEKLFF	TGTGCCAGCAGCCATCTGACAGATGAAAAACTGTTTTTT	13	.	TRBV14	TRBJ1-4	.
CASTRELLYSNQPQHF	TGTGCCTCAACGCGGGAGTTACTTTATAGCAATCAGCCCCAGCATTTT	16	.	TRBV19	TRBJ1-5	.
CASSPSGTGKNYGYTF	TGTGCCAGCAGCCCTTCCGGGACAGGGAAGAACTATGGCTACACCTTC	16	TRBD1	TRBV3-1/TRBV3-2	TRBJ1-2	.
CASSSTSGSRDTQYF	TGTGCCAGCAGTAGCACTAGCGGGAGTCGGGATACGCAGTATTTT	15	TRBD2	TRBV7-9	TRBJ2-3	.
CASSPIRGVGGYEQYF	TGTGCCAGCTCACCGATCCGAGGGGTAGGGGGCTACGAGCAGTACTTC	16	.	TRBV18	TRBJ2-7	.
CASSPRDLAYEQYF	TGTGCCAGCAGCCCGAGGGACTTAGCCTACGAGCAGTACTTC	14	.	TRBV3-1/TRBV3-2	TRBJ2-7	.
CAWIGRGRDEQYF	TGTGCCTGGATTGGCAGGGGTCGAGACGAGCAGTACTTC	13	.	TRBV30	TRBJ2-7	.
CSALHRGDTQYF	TGCAGCGCCCTCCACCGGGGGGATACGCAGTATTTT	12	.	TRBV29-1	TRBJ2-3	.
CASSSDPRGGYTF	TGCGCCAGCAGCTCGGATCCTCGCGGCGGCTACACCTTC	13	.	TRBV5-1	TRBJ1-2	.
CASRRQGGEQYF	TGTGCCAGCAGGCGACAGGGTGGCGAGCAGTACTTC	12	TRBD1	TRBV2	TRBJ2-7	.
CASSLDRQRSYEQYF	TGTGCCAGCAGCTTAGACAGGCAACGCTCCTACGAGCAGTACTTC	15	.	TRBV7-2	TRBJ2-7	.
CAWSLADRLALTDTQYF	TGTGCCTGGAGCTTAGCGGACCGCTTGGCCCTTACAGATACGCAGTATTTT	17	.	TRBV30	TRBJ2-3	.
CASSLAATIYNEQFF	TGTGCCAGCAGTTTAGCGGCGACGATCTACAATGAGCAGTTCTTC	15	.	TRBV6-2/TRBV6-3	TRBJ2-1	.
CASSADNSPLHF	TGTGCCAGCTCCGCGGATAATTCACCCCTCCACTTT	12	.	TRBV18	TRBJ1-6	few
CASSFIDNEQFF	TGTGCCAGCAGCTTTATAGACAATGAGCAGTTCTTC	12	.	TRBV11-2	TRBJ2-1	.
CASSPQDSQETQYF	TGTGCCAGCTCACCGCAGGACAGTCAAGAGACCCAGTACTTC	14	.	TRBV18	TRBJ2-5	.
CASSDGLAAAKNIQYF	TGTGCCAGTAGTGACGGACTAGCGGCGGCCAAAAACATTCAGTACTTC	16	TRBD2	TRBV19	TRBJ2-4	.
CASSLYSSRTDTQYF	TGTGCCAGCAGCTTATATAGTAGCCGCACAGATACGCAGTATTTT	15	.	TRBV7-3	TRBJ2-3	.
CASSFIGAGNTIYF	TGTGCCAGCAGTTTTATAGGGGCTGGAAACACCATATATTTT	14	.	TRBV6-5	TRBJ1-3	once
CASSSRVYEQYF	TGTGCCAGCAGTTCGAGGGTCTACGAGCAGTACTTC	12	.	TRBV27	TRBJ2-7	.
CASSLRGRGLAGYEQYF	TGTGCCAGCAGTTTAAGGGGCCGGGGACTAGCGGGCTACGAGCAGTACTTC	17	TRBD2	TRBV27	TRBJ2-7	.
CASSPGWGQGYNEQFF	TGTGCCAGCAGCCCCGGTTGGGGACAGGGCTACAATGAGCAGTTCTTC	16	TRBD1	TRBV13	TRBJ2-1	few
CASSRVTGLYGYTF	TGCGCCAGCAGCCGAGTGACAGGGCTCTATGGCTACACCTTC	14	TRBD1	TRBV4-3	TRBJ1-2	.
CASSHRTSGSSYNEQFF	TGTGCCAGCAGCCACCGGACTAGCGGGAGCTCCTACAATGAGCAGTTCTTC	17	TRBD2	TRBV7-8	TRBJ2-1	.
CASSAAGYNGYTF	TGTGCCAGCAGTGCCGCAGGGTATAATGGCTACACCTTC	13	.	TRBV2	TRBJ1-2	.
CAISESGGQGLSPLHF	TGTGCCATCAGTGAGTCAGGGGGACAGGGCTTGTCGCCCCTCCACTTT	16	TRBD1	TRBV10-3	TRBJ1-6	.
CASNPGGINQPQHF	TGTGCCAGCAACCCTGGGGGGATCAATCAGCCCCAGCATTTT	14	.	TRBV9	TRBJ1-5	few
CAERGAPYNEQFF	TGTGCCGAACGGGGGGCGCCCTACAATGAGCAGTTCTTC	13	.	TRBV27	TRBJ2-1	.
CASSEQGGSGTQYF	TGTGCCAGCAGTGAACAGGGCGGCTCCGGTACGCAGTATTTT	14	.	TRBV2	TRBJ2-3	.
CSVTGGDYGYTF	TGCAGCGTCACAGGGGGCGACTATGGCTACACCTTC	12	TRBD1	TRBV29-1	TRBJ1-2	.
CASRPDTFSPQHF	TGTGCCAGCAGACCCGACACCTTTTCGCCCCAGCATTTT	13	.	TRBV6-5	TRBJ1-5	few
CASSVGLGAYNEQFF	TGTGCCAGCAGCGTAGGACTAGGTGCCTACAATGAGCAGTTCTTC	15	.	TRBV9	TRBJ2-1	.
CASSPGLAAKPTTYNEQFF	TGTGCCAGCAGCCCGGGACTAGCGGCTAAGCCAACCACCTACAATGAGCAGTTCTTC	19	TRBD2	TRBV5-6	TRBJ2-1	.
CASRTARGGQHF	TGTGCCAGTAGAACCGCGAGGGGGGGTCAGCATTTT	12	.	TRBV19	TRBJ1-5	.
CASSPSGSGPTHSEKLFF	TGTGCCAGCTCACCAAGTGGGTCAGGGCCAACTCACAGTGAAAAACTGTTTTTT	18	.	TRBV18	TRBJ1-4	.
CASSPIAGGVDTQYF	TGTGCCAGCAGCCCAATTGCGGGAGGGGTAGATACGCAGTATTTT	15	TRBD2	TRBV7-3	TRBJ2-3	.
CASAQGSYNEQFF	TGTGCCAGTGCACAGGGCTCCTACAATGAGCAGTTCTTC	13	.	TRBV19	TRBJ2-1	.
CARRQGMNTEAFF	TGTGCCAGAAGACAGGGGATGAACACTGAAGCTTTCTTT	13	TRBD1	TRBV2	TRBJ1-1	.
CATSDRGGRANEQFF	TGTGCCACCAGTGATAGGGGGGGGAGGGCCAATGAGCAGTTCTTC	15	.	TRBV24-1	TRBJ2-1	.
CATSSWQGMETQYF	TGTGCCACCAGCAGCTGGCAGGGTATGGAGACCCAGTACTTC	14	.	TRBV15	TRBJ2-5	.
CAISESGQGYSGNTIYF	TGTGCCATCAGTGAGTCGGGTCAGGGATACTCTGGAAACACCATATATTTT	17	.	TRBV10-3	TRBJ1-3	.
CASSVGAGNQPQHF	TGTGCCAGCAGTGTAGGGGCAGGCAATCAGCCCCAGCATTTT	14	.	TRBV2	TRBJ1-5	.
CAWALAVYNEQFF	TGTGCCTGGGCACTAGCGGTTTACAATGAGCAGTTCTTC	13	TRBD2	TRBV30	TRBJ2-1	.